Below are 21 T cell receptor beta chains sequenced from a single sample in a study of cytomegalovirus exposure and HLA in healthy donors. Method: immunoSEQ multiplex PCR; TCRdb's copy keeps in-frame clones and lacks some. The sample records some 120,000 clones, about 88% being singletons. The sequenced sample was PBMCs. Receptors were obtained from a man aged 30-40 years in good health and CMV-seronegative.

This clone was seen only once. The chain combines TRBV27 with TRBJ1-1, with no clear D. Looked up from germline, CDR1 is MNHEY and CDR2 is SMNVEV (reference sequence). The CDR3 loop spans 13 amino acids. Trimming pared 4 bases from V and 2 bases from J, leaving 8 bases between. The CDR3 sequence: CASSSTLNTEAFF. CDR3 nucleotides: TGTGCCAGCAGTTCGACACTTAACACTGAAGCTTTCTTT.

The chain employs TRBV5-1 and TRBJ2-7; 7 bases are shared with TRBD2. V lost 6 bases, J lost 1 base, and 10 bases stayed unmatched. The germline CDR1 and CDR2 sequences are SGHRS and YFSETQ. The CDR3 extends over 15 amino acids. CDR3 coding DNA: TGCGCCAGCAAAATGGGTGGCGGGGGTTCCTACGAGCAGTACTTC. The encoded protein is CASKMGGGGSYEQYF.

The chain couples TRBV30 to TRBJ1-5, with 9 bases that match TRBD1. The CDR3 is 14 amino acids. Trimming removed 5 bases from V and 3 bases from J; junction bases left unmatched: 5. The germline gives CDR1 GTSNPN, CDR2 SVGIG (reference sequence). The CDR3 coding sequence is TGTGCCTGGGGACAGGGGCGATACAATCAGCCCCAGCATTTT. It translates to CAWGQGRYNQPQHF.

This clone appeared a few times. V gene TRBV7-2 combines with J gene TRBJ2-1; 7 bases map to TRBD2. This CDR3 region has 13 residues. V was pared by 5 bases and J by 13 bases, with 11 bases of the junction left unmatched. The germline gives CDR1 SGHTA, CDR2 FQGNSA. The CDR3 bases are TGTGCCAGCAGCCTTAACCGGGACTATTCTCAGTTCTTC. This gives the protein CASSLNRDYSQFF.

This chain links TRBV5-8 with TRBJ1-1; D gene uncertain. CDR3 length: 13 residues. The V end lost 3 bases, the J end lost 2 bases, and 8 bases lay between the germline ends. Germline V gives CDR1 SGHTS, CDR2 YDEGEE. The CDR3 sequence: CASSSRINTEAFF. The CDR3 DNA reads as TGTGCCAGCAGCTCCAGGATTAACACTGAAGCTTTCTTT.

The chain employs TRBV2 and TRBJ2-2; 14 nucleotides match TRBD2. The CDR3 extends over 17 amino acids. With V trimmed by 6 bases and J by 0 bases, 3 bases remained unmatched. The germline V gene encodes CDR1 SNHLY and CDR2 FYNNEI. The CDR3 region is CASRRTSGRTNTGELFF. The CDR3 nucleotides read TGTGCCAGCAGACGGACTAGCGGGAGGACGAACACCGGGGAGCTGTTTTTT.

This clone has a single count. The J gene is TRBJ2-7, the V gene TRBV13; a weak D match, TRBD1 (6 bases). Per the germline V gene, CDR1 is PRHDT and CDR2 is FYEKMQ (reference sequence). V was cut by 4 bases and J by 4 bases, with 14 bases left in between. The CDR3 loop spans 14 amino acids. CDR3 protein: CASSSRDTFYEQYF. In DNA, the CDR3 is TGTGCCAGCAGCTCTCGGGACACTTTTTACGAGCAGTACTTC.

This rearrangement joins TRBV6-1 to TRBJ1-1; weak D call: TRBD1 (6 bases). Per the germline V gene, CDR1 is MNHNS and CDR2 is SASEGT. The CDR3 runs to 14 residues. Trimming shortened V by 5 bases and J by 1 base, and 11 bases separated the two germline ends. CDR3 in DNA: TGTGCCAGCAGTTTTTCGACAGGGAACACTGAAGCTTTCTTT. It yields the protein CASSFSTGNTEAFF.

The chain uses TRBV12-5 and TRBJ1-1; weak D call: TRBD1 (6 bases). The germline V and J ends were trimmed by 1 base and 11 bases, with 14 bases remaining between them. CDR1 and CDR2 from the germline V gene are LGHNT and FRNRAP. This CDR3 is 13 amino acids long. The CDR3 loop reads CASGLADAGVAFF. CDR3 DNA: TGTGCTAGTGGTTTGGCAGACGCAGGGGTGGCTTTCTTT.

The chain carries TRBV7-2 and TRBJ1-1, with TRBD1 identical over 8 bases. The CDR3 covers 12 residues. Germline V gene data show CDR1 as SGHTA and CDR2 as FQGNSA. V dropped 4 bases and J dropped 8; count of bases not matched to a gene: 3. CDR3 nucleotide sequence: TGTGCCAGCAGCTCCGACAGGGGAGAAGCTTTCTTT. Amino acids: CASSSDRGEAFF.

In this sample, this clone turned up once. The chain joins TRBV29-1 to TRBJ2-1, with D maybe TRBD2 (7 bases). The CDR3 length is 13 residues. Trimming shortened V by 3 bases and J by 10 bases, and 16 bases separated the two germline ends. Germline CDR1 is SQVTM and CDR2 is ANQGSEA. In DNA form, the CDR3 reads TGCAGCGTTGAGGGGGCGGGAGCCTGGGAGCAGTTCTTC. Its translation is CSVEGAGAWEQFF.

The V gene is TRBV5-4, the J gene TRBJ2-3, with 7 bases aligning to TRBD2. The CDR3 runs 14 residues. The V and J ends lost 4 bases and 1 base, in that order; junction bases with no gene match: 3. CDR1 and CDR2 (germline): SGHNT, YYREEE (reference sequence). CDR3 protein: CASSETSGTDTQYF. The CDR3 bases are TGTGCCAGCAGCGAAACTAGCGGCACAGATACGCAGTATTTT. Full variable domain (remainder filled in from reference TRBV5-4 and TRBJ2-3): ETGVTQSPTHLIKTRGQQVTLRCSSQSGHNTVSWYQQALGQGPQFIFQYYREEENGRGNFPPRFSGLQFPNYSSELNVNALELDDSALYLCASSETSGTDTQYFGPGTRLTVL.

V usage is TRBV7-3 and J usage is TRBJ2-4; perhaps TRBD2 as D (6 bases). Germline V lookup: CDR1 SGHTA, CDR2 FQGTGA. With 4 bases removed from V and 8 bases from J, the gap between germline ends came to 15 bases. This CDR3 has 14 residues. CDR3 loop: CASSSGDSGDIQYF. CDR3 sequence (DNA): TGTGCCAGCAGCTCGGGGGATTCTGGGGACATTCAGTACTTC.

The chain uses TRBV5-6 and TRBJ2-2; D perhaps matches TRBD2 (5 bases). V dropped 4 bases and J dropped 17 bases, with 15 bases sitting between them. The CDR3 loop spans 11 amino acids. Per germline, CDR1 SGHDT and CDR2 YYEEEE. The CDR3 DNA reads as TGTGCCAGCAGCCGAGGAGGCCCCCTTTTTTTT. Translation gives CASSRGGPLFF. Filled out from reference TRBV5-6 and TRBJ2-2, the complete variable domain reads DAGVTQSPTHLIKTRGQQVTLRCSPKSGHDTVSWYQQALGQGPQFIFQYYEEEERQRGNFPDRFSGHQFPNYSSELNVNALLLGDSALYLCASSRGGPLFFGEGSRLTVL.

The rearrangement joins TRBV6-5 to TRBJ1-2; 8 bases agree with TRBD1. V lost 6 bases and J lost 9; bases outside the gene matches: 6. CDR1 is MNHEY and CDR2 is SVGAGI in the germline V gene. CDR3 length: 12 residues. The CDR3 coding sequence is TGTGCCAGCAGAGGCGGACAGGGCCGCTACACCTTC. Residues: CASRGGQGRYTF.

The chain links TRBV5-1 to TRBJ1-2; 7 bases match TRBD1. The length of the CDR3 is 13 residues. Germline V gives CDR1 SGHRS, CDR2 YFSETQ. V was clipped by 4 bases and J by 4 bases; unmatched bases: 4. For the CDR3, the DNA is TGCGCCAGCAGCGTCGGGACAGTCTATGGCTACACCTTC. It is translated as CASSVGTVYGYTF.

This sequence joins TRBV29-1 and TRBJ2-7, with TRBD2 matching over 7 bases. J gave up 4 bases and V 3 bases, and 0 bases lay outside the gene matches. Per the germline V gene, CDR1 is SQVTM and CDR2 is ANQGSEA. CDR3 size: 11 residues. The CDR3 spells CSVDSGYEQYF. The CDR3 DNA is TGCAGCGTTGATAGCGGGTACGAGCAGTACTTC.

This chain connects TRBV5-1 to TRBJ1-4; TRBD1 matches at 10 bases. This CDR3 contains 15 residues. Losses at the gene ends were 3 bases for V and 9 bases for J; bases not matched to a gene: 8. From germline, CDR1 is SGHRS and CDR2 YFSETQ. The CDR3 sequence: CASSSSGTGVQKLFF. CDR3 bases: TGCGCCAGCAGCTCTTCCGGGACAGGGGTTCAAAAACTGTTTTTT.

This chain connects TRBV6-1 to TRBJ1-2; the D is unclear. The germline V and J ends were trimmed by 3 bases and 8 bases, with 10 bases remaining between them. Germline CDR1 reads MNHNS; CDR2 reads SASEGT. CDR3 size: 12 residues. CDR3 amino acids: CASSDFVGGYTF. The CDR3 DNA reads TGTGCCAGCAGTGACTTCGTTGGCGGCTACACCTTC.

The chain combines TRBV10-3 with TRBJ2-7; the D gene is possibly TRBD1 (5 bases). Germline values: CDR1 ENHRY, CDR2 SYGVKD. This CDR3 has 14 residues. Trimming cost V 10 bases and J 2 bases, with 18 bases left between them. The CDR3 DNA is TGTGCCAACCGCAAACAAGGGGAACCCTACGAGCAGTACTTC. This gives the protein CANRKQGEPYEQYF.

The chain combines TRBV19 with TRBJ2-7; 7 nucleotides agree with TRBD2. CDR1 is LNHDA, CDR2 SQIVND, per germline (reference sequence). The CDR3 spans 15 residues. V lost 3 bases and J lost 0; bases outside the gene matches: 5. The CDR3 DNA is TGTGCCAGTAGTATTGGGCGGGAGAGCTCCTACGAGCAGTACTTC. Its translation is CASSIGRESSYEQYF.